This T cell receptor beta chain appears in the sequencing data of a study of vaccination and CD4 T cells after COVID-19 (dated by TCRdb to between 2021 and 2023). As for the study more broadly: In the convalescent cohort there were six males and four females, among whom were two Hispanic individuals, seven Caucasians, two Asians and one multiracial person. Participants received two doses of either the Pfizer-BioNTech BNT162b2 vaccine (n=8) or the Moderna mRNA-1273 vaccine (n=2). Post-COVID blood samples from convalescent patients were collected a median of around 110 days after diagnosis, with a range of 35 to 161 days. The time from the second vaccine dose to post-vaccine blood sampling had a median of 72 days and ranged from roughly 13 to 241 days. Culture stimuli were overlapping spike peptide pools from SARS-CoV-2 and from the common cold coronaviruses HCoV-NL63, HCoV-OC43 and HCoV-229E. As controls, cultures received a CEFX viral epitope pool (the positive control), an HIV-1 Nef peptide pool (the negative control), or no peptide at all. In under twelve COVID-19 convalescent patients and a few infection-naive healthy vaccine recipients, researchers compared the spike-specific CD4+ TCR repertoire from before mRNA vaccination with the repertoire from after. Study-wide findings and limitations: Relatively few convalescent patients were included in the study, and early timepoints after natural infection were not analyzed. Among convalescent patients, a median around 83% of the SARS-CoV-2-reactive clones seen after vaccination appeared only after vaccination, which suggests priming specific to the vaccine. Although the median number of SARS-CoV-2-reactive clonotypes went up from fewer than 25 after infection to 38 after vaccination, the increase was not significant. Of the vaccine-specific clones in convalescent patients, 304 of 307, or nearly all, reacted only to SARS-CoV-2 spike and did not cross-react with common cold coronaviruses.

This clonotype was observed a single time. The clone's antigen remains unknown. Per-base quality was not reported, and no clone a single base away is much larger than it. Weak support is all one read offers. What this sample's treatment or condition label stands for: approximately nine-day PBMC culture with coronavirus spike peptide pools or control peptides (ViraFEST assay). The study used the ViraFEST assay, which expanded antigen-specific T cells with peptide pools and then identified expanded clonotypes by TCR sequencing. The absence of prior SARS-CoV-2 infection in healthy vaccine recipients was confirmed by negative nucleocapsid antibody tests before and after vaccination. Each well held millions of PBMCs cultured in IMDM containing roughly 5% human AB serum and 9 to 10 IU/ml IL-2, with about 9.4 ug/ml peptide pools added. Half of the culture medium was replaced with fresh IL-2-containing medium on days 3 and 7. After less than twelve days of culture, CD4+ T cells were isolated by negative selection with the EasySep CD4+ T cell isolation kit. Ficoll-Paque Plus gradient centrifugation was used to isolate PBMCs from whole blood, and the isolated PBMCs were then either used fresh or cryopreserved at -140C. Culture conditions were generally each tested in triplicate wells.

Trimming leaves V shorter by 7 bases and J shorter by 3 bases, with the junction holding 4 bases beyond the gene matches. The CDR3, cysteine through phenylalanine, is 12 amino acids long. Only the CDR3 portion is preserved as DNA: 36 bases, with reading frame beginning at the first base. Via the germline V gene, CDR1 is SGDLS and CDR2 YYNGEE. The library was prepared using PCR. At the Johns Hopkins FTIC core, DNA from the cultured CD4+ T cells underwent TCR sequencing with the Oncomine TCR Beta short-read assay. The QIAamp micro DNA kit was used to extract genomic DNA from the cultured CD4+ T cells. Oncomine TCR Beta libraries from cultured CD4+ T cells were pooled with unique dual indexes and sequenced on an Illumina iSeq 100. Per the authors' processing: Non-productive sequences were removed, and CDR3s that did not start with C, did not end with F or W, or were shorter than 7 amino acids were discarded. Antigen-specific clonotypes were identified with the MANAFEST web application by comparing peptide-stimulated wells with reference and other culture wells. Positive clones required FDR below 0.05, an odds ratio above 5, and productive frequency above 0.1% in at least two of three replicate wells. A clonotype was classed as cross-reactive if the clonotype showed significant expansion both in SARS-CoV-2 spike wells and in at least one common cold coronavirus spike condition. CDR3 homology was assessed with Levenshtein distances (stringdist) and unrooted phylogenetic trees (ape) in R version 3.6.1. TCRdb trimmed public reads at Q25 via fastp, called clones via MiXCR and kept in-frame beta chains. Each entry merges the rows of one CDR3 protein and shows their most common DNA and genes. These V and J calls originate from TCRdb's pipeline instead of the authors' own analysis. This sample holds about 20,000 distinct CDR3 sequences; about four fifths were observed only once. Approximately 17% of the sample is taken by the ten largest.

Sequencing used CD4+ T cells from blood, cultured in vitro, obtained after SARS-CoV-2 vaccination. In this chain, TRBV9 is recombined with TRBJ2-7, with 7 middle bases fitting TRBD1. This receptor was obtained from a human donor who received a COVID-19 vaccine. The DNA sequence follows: TGTGCCAGCGGCAGGGGGAGCTACGAGCAGTACTTC. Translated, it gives CASGRGSYEQYF.